This record concerns one T cell receptor (beta chain) sequence. As yet, its antigen is unknown. The data stem from a study of T cell repertoires in breast cancer. The wider study: Average yield: around 500,000 sequences per sample and about 9.3 reads per input cell.

A second nested PCR with blocking oligonucleotides suppressed unpaired genes. TCRdb independently ran MiXCR on the emulsion pairing reads; one entry per CDR3 protein. The sample holds under 5,500 distinct CDR3 sequences, around 40% seen once. Study-wide findings and caveats: Possibly tumor-specific: about 19 TCR pairs in seven or more tumors, rare in control blood. Varied nucleotide sequences encoding shared TCRs suggest antigen-driven selection and expansion.

Primers covering all TCR V genes were used in emulsion RT-PCR on CD8+ T cells. The receptor was derived from a pool of human donors with breast cancer or a healthy control (not recorded which). Input material: CD8+ T cells.

The CDR3 coding sequence is TGTGCCAGCAGTCCAGGACAGTTCGGAAACATTCAGTACTTC. It is translated as CASSPGQFGNIQYF. V is TRBV27 and J is TRBJ2-4; possible D gene TRBD1, 6 bases. Trimming shortened V by 5 bases and J by 6 bases, and 14 bases separated the two germline ends. Germline V gene data show CDR1 as MNHEY and CDR2 as SMNVEV (reference sequence). The CDR3 is made up of 14 amino acids.